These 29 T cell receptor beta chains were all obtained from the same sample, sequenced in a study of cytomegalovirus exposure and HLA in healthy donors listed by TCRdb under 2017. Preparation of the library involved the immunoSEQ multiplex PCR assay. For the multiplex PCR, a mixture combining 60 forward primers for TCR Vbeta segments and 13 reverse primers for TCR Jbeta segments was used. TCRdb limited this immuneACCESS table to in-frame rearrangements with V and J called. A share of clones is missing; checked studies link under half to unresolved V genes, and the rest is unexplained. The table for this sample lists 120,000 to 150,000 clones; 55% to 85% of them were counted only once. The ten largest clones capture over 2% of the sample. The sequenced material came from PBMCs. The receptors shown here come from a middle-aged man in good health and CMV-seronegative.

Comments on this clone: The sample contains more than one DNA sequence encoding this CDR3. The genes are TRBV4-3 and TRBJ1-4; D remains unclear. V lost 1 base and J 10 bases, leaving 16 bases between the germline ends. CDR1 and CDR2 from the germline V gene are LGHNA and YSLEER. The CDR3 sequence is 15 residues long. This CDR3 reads CASSQVVELPPKLFF. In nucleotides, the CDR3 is TGCGCCAGCAGCCAAGTCGTAGAACTACCCCCAAAACTGTTTTTT.

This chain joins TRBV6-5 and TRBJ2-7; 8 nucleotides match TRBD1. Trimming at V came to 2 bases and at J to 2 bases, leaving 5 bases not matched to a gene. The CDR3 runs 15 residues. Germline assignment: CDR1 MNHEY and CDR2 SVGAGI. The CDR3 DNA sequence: TGTGCCAGCAGTTACCTCCGGGACAGGCCCTACGAGCAGTACTTC. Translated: CASSYLRDRPYEQYF.

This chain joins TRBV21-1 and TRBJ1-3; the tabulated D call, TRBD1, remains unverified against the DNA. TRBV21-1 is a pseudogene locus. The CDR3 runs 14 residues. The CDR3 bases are TGTGCCAGCAGCAAAGGGGCCTCCGGAAACACCATATATTTT. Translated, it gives CASSKGASGNTIYF.

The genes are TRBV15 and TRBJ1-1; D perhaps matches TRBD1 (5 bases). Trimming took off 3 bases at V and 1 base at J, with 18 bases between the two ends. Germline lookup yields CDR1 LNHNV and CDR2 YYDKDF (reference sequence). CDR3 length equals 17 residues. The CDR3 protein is CATSSQDSPYTNTEAFF. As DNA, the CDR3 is TGTGCCACCAGCAGCCAAGACAGTCCCTATACGAACACTGAAGCTTTCTTT. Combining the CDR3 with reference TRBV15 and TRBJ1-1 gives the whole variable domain DAMVIQNPRYQVTQFGKPVTLSCSQTLNHNVMYWYQQKSSQAPKLLFHYYDKDFNNEADTPDNFQSRRPNTSFCFLDIRSPGLGDTAMYLCATSSQDSPYTNTEAFFGQGTRLTVV.

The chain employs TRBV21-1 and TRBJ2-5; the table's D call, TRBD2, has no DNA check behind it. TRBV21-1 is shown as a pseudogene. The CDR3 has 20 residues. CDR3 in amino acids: CASSTMLAGVQVGYQETQYF. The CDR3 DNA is TGTGCCAGCAGCACGATGCTAGCGGGCGTTCAAGTGGGGTACCAAGAGACCCAGTACTTC.

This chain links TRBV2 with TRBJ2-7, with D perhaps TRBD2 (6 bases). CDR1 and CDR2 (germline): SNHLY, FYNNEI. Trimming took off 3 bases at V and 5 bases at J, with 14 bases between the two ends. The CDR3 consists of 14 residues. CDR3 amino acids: CASSEESGVDEQYF. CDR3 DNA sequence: TGTGCCAGCAGTGAGGAGTCGGGAGTTGACGAGCAGTACTTC.

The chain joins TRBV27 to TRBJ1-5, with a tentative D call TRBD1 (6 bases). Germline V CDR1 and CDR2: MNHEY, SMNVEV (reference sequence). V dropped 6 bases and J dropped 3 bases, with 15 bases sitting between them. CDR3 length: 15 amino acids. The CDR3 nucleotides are TGTGCCAGCAGCCCAGGGGTGGGGATCAATCAGCCCCAGCATTTT. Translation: CASSPGVGINQPQHF.

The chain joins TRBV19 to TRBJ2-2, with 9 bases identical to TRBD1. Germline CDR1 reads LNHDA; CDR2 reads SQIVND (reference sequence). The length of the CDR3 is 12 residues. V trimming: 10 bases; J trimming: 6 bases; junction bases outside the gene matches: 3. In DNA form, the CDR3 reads TGTGCCACAAGGACAGGGGCCGGGGAGCTGTTTTTT. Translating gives CATRTGAGELFF.

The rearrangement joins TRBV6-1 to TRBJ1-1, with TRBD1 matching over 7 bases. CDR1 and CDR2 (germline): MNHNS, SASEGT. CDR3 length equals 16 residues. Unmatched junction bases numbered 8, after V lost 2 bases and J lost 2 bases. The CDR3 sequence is CASSEWVGQFNTEAFF. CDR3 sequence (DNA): TGTGCCAGCAGTGAATGGGTGGGACAGTTTAACACTGAAGCTTTCTTT.

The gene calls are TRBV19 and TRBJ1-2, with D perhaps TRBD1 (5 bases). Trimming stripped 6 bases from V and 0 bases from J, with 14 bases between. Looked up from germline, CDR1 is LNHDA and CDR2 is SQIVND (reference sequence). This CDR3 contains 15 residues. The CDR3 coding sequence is TGTGCCAGTAGGTACTCAGGGATCGCTAACTATGGCTACACCTTC. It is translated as CASRYSGIANYGYTF.

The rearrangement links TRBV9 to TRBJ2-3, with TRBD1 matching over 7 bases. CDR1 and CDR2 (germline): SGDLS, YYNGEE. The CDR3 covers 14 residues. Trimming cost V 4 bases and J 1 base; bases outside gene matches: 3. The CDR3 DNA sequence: TGTGCCAGCAGCCCCGGACAGGGCACAGATACGCAGTATTTT. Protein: CASSPGQGTDTQYF.

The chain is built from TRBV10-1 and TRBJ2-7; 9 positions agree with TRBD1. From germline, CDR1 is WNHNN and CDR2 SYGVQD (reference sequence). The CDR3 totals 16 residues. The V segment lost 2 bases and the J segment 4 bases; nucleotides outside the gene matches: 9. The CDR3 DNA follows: TGCGCCAGCAGTGAGGTTCGAGGGACAGGGTCTTACGAGCAGTACTTC. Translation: CASSEVRGTGSYEQYF.

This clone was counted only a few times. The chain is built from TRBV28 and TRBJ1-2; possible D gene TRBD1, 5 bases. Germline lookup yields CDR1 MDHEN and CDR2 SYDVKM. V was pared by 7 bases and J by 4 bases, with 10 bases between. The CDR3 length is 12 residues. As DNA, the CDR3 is TGTGCCAGCACCCCAGGGTCCTATGGCTACACCTTC. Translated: CASTPGSYGYTF.

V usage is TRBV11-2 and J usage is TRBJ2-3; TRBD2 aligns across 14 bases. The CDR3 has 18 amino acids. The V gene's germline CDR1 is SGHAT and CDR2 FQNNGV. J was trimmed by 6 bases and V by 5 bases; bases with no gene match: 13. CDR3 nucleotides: TGTGCCAGCAGCGCCGGACTAGCGGGAGGAGCCCCGTTGGATACGCAGTATTTT. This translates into CASSAGLAGGAPLDTQYF.

The CDR3 loop is CAISESRRDSSEKLFF. The CDR3 DNA sequence: TGTGCCATCAGTGAGTCGAGACGGGACAGTTCTGAAAAACTGTTTTTT. The chain has TRBV10-3 and TRBJ1-4; 7 nucleotides match TRBD1. The V gene end was trimmed by 0 bases and the J gene end by 7 bases; junction bases not matched to a gene: 8. The CDR3 totals 16 residues. Germline V lookup: CDR1 ENHRY, CDR2 SYGVKD.

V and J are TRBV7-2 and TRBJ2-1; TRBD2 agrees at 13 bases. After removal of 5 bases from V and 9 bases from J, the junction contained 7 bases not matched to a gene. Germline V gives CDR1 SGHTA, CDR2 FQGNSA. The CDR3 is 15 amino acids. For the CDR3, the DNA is TGTGCCAGCAGCCCTACTAGCGGGAGGGTGGGTGAGCAGTTCTTC. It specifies CASSPTSGRVGEQFF.

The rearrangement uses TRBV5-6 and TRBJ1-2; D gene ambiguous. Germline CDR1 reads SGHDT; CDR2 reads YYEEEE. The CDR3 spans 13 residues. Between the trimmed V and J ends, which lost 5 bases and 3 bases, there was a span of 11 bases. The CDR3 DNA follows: TGTGCCAGCAGTTCGGGGTGGGACTATGGCTACACCTTC. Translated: CASSSGWDYGYTF.

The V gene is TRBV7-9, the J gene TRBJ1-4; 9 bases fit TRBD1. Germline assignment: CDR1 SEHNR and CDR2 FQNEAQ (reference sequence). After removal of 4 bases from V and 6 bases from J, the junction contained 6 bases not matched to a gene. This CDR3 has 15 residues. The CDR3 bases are TGTGCCAGCAGCTCGCGGACAGGGGATTATGAAAAACTGTTTTTT. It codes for CASSSRTGDYEKLFF. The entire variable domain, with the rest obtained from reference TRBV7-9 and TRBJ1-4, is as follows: DTGVSQNPRHKITKRGQNVTFRCDPISEHNRLYWYRQTLGQGPEFLTYFQNEAQLEKSRLLSDRFSAERPKGSFSTLEIQRTEQGDSAMYLCASSSRTGDYEKLFFGSGTQLSVL.

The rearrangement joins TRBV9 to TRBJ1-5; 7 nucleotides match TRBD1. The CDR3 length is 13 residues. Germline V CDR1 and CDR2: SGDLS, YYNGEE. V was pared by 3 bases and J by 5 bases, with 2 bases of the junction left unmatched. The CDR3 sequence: CASSETGDQPQHF. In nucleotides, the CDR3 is TGTGCCAGCAGCGAAACAGGGGATCAGCCCCAGCATTTT.

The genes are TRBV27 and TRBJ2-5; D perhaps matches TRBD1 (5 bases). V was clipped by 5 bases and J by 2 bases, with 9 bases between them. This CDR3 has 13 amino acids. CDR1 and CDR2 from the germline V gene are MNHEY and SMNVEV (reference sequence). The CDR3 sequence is CASSRTPQETQYF. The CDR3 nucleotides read TGTGCCAGCAGTCGGACACCTCAAGAGACCCAGTACTTC.

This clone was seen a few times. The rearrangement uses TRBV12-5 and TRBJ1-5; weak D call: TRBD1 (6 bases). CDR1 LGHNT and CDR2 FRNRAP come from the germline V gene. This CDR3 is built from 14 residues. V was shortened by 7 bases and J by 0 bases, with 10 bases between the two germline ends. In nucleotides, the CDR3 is TGTGCTAGTGCAATGACAGGTAGCAATCAGCCCCAGCATTTT. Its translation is CASAMTGSNQPQHF.

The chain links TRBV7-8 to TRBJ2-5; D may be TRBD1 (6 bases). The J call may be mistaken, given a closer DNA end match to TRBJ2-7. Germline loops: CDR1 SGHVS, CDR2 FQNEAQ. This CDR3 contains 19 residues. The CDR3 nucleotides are TGTGCCAGCAGCCAAAAGAGTCCAATCCGCCGGGACAACCCCAACGAGCAGTACTTC. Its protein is CASSQKSPIRRDNPNEQYF.

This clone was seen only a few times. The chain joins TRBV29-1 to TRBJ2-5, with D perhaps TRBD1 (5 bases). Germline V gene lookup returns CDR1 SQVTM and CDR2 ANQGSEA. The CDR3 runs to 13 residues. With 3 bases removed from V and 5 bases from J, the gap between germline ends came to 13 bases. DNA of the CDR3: TGCAGCGTTGAGGGCAGGGTTAGGGAGACCCAGTACTTC. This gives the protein CSVEGRVRETQYF.

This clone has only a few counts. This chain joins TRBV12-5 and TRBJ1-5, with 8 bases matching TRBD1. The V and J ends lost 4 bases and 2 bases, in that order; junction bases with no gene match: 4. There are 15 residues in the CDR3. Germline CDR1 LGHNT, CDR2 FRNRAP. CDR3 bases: TGTGCTAGTGGTTCCCCGGGACAGGGCAATCAGCCCCAGCATTTT. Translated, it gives CASGSPGQGNQPQHF. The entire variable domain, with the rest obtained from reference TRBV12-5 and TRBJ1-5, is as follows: DARVTQTPRHKVTEMGQEVTMRCQPILGHNTVFWYRQTMMQGLELLAYFRNRAPLDDSGMPKDRFSAEMPDATLATLKIQPSEPRDSAVYFCASGSPGQGNQPQHFGDGTRLSIL.

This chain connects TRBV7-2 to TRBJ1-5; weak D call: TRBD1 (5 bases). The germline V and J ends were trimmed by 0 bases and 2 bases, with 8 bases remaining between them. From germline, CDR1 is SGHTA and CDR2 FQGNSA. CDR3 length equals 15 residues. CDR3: CASSLAGAGNQPQHF. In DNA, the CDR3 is TGTGCCAGCAGCTTAGCAGGGGCGGGCAATCAGCCCCAGCATTTT.

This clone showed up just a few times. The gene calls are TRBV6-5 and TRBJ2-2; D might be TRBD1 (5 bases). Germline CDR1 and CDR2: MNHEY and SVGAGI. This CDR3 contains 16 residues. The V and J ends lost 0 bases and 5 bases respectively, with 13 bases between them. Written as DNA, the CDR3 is TGTGCCAGCAGTTACTCGAATCAGGGCTGGACCGGGGAGCTGTTTTTT. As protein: CASSYSNQGWTGELFF.

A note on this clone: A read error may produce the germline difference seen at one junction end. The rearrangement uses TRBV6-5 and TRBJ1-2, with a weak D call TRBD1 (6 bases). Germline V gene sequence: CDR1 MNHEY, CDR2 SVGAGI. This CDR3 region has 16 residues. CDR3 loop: CASSYSYTRTAPPSSF. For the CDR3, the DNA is TGTGCCAGCAGTTACTCCTATACAAGGACAGCCCCTCCATCATCTTTC.

CDR3 sequence (DNA): TGTGCCAGCAGAGCGGGAGTAAAGCGAAATGAGCAGTTCTTC. As protein: CASRAGVKRNEQFF. This chain joins TRBV6-5 and TRBJ2-1; 8 bases are a match to TRBD2. Germline lookup yields CDR1 MNHEY and CDR2 SVGAGI. This CDR3 is 14 amino acids long. Unmatched junction bases numbered 8, after V lost 6 bases and J lost 7 bases.

The DNA for the CDR3 is TGTGCCAGCAGCTTGATAGGCGGGGAGACCCAGTACTTC. This sequence encodes CASSLIGGETQYF. The chain is built from TRBV7-2 and TRBJ2-5, with a tentative D call TRBD2 (5 bases). The V gene's germline CDR1 is SGHTA and CDR2 FQGNSA. The CDR3 has 13 residues. Trimming cost V 3 bases and J 5 bases, with 10 bases left between them.